The text below deals with one T cell receptor (beta chain). Its antigen is unidentified. The CDR3 runs 17 residues. In germline, CDR1 is KGHSH, CDR2 LQKENI. V was clipped by 1 base and J by 3 bases; unmatched bases: 9. These data originate in a study of T cell responses to AZD1222 COVID-19 vaccine. Study-wide results and caveats: Spike-specific TCR breadth and depth grew following two AZD1222 doses.

Data came from immunoSEQ multiplex PCR; TCRdb stores just in-frame clones and leaves some out. Here the sample spans approximately 130,000 clones, roughly 87% being singletons. The J gene is TRBJ1-2, the V gene TRBV18; 9 positions match TRBD1. The starting material was peripheral blood, obtained 28 days after the second AZD1222 dose. This clonotype was sampled from an adult who received the AZD1222 COVID-19 vaccine. The CDR3 DNA reads as TGTGCCAGCTCACCACTCCCCGGGACAGGGTTCGACTATGGCTACACCTTC. It encodes CASSPLPGTGFDYGYTF.